A single sample is the source of the 27 T cell receptor beta chains below, sequenced in a study of OX40 agonist ivuxolimab in advanced cancers. The data were produced by immunoSEQ multiplex PCR, yet TCRdb's version contains in-frame clones alone and is incomplete. The table includes over 55,000 clones, more than 80% detected once. This sample comprised CD4+ or CD8+ T cells sorted from blood, obtained in a trial of the OX40 agonist ivuxolimab. The source is an adult with an advanced solid tumor such as melanoma, head and neck, liver or kidney cancer.

The V and J genes are TRBV6-6 and TRBJ1-2; perhaps TRBD1 as D (5 bases). This CDR3 has 13 residues. Germline V gene data show CDR1 as MNHNY and CDR2 as SVGAGI (reference sequence). With 2 bases removed from V and 7 bases from J, the gap between germline ends came to 11 bases. CDR3 bases: TGTGCCAGCAGTTACGATCACAGGCGTGGCTACACCTTC. Its translation is CASSYDHRRGYTF.

The chain is built from TRBV15 and TRBJ2-3, with 8 bases aligning to TRBD1. Trimming took 5 bases from V and 4 from J; bases not matched to a gene: 8. The CDR3 extends over 15 amino acids. Germline loops: CDR1 LNHNV, CDR2 YYDKDF (reference sequence). CDR3 DNA sequence: TGTGCCACCAGCCCCCTAGGACAGGGCTCAGATACGCAGTATTTT. This codes for CATSPLGQGSDTQYF.

The chain has TRBV21-1 and TRBJ2-5; the table's D call of TRBD1 was not tested on the DNA. TRBV21-1 is listed as a pseudogene. CDR3 length equals 12 residues. The CDR3 sequence: CCRWGHQETQYF. The CDR3 DNA sequence: TGTTGCCGGTGGGGCCACCAAGAGACCCAGTACTTC.

This rearrangement joins TRBV28 to TRBJ1-1; maybe TRBD1 (5 bases). The CDR3 extends over 19 amino acids. With 6 bases removed from V and 0 bases from J, the gap between germline ends came to 26 bases. Germline CDR1 is MDHEN and CDR2 is SYDVKM. The CDR3 region has the DNA TGTGCCAGCAGCCCGACCCGAGGGACCTCAACCTCCATGAACACTGAAGCTTTCTTT. It translates to CASSPTRGTSTSMNTEAFF.

The chain recombines TRBV19 with TRBJ1-5; 8 bases line up with TRBD1. There are 15 residues in the CDR3. V shed 6 bases and J 5 bases; nucleotides not matched to a gene: 9. CDR1 LNHDA and CDR2 SQIVND come from the germline V gene (reference sequence). This CDR3 reads CASRVAGGWDQPQHF. CDR3 bases: TGTGCCAGTAGAGTAGCAGGGGGCTGGGATCAGCCCCAGCATTTT.

The chain couples TRBV4-3 to TRBJ1-4, with TRBD1 matching 8 bases. The germline gives CDR1 LGHNA, CDR2 YSLEER. J gave up 5 bases and V 1 base, and 0 bases lay outside the gene matches. The length of the CDR3 is 14 residues. CDR3 residues: CASSQGQGNEKLFF. CDR3 nucleotide sequence: TGCGCCAGCAGCCAAGGACAGGGGAATGAAAAACTGTTTTTT.

This CDR3 is CASSQQGFAGNEQFF. The DNA for the CDR3 is TGTGCCAGCAGTCAGCAGGGGTTTGCAGGTAATGAGCAGTTCTTC. The chain combines TRBV11-3 with TRBJ2-1, with D perhaps matching TRBD1 (6 bases). Trimming took 6 bases from V and 7 from J, leaving 19 bases between them. Germline lookup yields CDR1 SGHNT and CDR2 YENEEA. The CDR3 loop spans 15 amino acids.

This chain uses TRBV28 with TRBJ1-5, with D uncertain. From germline, CDR1 is MDHEN and CDR2 SYDVKM. V was shortened by 2 bases and J by 2 bases, with 10 bases between the two germline ends. This CDR3 contains 15 residues. This CDR3 reads CASSLKRAGNQPQHF. Here the CDR3 DNA reads TGTGCCAGCAGTTTAAAGAGGGCCGGCAATCAGCCCCAGCATTTT.

The chain recombines TRBV2 with TRBJ1-3; D remains ambiguous. This CDR3 spans 15 amino acids. V lost 2 bases and J 4 bases, leaving 12 bases between the germline ends. CDR1 SNHLY and CDR2 FYNNEI come from the germline V gene. CDR3 sequence (DNA): TGTGCCAGCAGTGAACAATGGGGTGGCGGAAACACCATATATTTT. This translates into CASSEQWGGGNTIYF.

The chain couples TRBV28 to TRBJ1-2; possibly TRBD1 for D (6 bases). Germline-derived CDR1 and CDR2 are MDHEN and SYDVKM. CDR3 length: 12 residues. Trimming left V 11 bases short and J 2 bases short, with 12 bases between. The CDR3: CAVRTANYGYTF. CDR3 bases: TGTGCCGTGAGGACAGCCAACTATGGCTACACCTTC.

The J gene is TRBJ2-2, the V gene TRBV19; TRBD1 agrees at 9 bases. Unmatched junction bases numbered 10, after V lost 9 bases and J lost 2 bases. The CDR3 sequence is 16 residues long. Germline CDR1 and CDR2: LNHDA and SQIVND (reference sequence). CDR3 coding DNA: TGTGCCAGCACCGAACAGGGGGCGACTAACACCGGGGAGCTGTTTTTT. Encoded protein: CASTEQGATNTGELFF.

V is TRBV27 and J is TRBJ1-2; perhaps TRBD1 as D (6 bases). The V and J ends lost 4 bases and 4 bases respectively, with 25 bases between them. The CDR3 runs to 18 residues. Looked up from germline, CDR1 is MNHEY and CDR2 is SMNVEV (reference sequence). The CDR3 nucleotides are TGTGCCAGCAGTTCAGGACCGGGACAACGGGCCCTCCTCTATGGCTACACCTTC. It translates to CASSSGPGQRALLYGYTF.

The V gene is TRBV15, the J gene TRBJ1-1; possible D gene TRBD1, 5 bases. With 0 bases removed from V and 1 base from J, the gap between germline ends came to 12 bases. The CDR3 length is 16 residues. Per the germline V gene, CDR1 is LNHNV and CDR2 is YYDKDF (reference sequence). CDR3 DNA sequence: TGTGCCACCAGCAGAGATCTCTGGGGCACGAACACTGAAGCTTTCTTT. This sequence encodes CATSRDLWGTNTEAFF.

The V and J genes are TRBV9 and TRBJ1-1; TRBD1 agrees at 7 bases. This CDR3 has 16 amino acids. V was pared by 4 bases and J by 1 base, with 10 bases of the junction left unmatched. Germline V gene sequence: CDR1 SGDLS, CDR2 YYNGEE. Here the CDR3 reads CASSPAGQISNTEAFF. CDR3 nucleotides: TGTGCCAGCAGCCCAGCGGGACAGATATCGAACACTGAAGCTTTCTTT. The full variable domain, rest sourced from reference TRBV9 and TRBJ1-1, is DSGVTQTPKHLITATGQRVTLRCSPRSGDLSVYWYQQSLDQGLQFLIQYYNGEERAKGNILERFSAQQFPDLHSELNLSSLELGDSALYFCASSPAGQISNTEAFFGQGTRLTVV.

The chain has TRBV7-2 and TRBJ1-1, with D possibly TRBD1 on 6 matching bases. CDR3 length equals 13 residues. Germline V gene sequence: CDR1 SGHTA, CDR2 FQGNSA. V was cut by 5 bases and J by 0 bases, with 7 bases left in between. The CDR3 is CASSRQVNTEAFF. CDR3 DNA: TGTGCCAGCAGCCGACAGGTGAACACTGAAGCTTTCTTT. The complete variable domain, with remaining parts taken from reference TRBV7-2 and TRBJ1-1, reads GAGVSQSPSNKVTEKGKDVELRCDPISGHTALYWYRQSLGQGLEFLIYFQGNSAPDKSGLPSDRFSAERTGGSVSTLTIQRTQQEDSAVYLCASSRQVNTEAFFGQGTRLTVV.

The rearrangement links TRBV5-6 to TRBJ2-3; 10 bases are a match to TRBD2. The CDR3 totals 15 residues. Trimming took 2 bases from V and 10 from J; bases not matched to a gene: 10. CDR1 SGHDT and CDR2 YYEEEE come from the germline V gene. The CDR3 region has the DNA TGTGCCAGCAGCTTTCAGATACTAGCGGGATCTCCGCAGTATTTT. As protein: CASSFQILAGSPQYF. Using reference TRBV5-6 and TRBJ2-3 for the parts outside the CDR3, the full variable domain is DAGVTQSPTHLIKTRGQQVTLRCSPKSGHDTVSWYQQALGQGPQFIFQYYEEEERQRGNFPDRFSGHQFPNYSSELNVNALLLGDSALYLCASSFQILAGSPQYFGPGTRLTVL.

The chain is built from TRBV30 and TRBJ2-7; TRBD2 might be the D (6 bases). Between the trimmed V and J ends, which lost 3 bases and 6 bases, there was a span of 15 bases. Per the germline V gene, CDR1 is GTSNPN and CDR2 is SVGIG (reference sequence). The CDR3 extends over 13 amino acids. The CDR3 coding sequence is TGTGCCTGGAGACGTAGCGGCAGACGCGAGCAGTACTTC. Its translation is CAWRRSGRREQYF.

The CDR3 sequence: CASSSGTGGSYGGYTF. The CDR3 bases are TGTGCCAGCAGCTCCGGGACAGGGGGTTCTTATGGTGGCTACACCTTC. The rearrangement joins TRBV5-5 to TRBJ1-2, with TRBD1 matching over 11 bases. Germline CDR1 reads SGHKS; CDR2 reads YYEKEE (reference sequence). The CDR3 spans 16 residues. V shed 3 bases, J shed 7 bases, and the junction held 11 bases outside the gene matches.

The J gene is TRBJ1-2, the V gene TRBV10-3; 8 bases agree with TRBD1. Germline V gene lookup returns CDR1 ENHRY and CDR2 SYGVKD. The CDR3 consists of 15 residues. Germline trimming cut 3 bases from V and 3 bases from J; bases unmatched to any gene: 6. The CDR3 sequence is CAISERTGLYYGYTF. CDR3 DNA: TGTGCCATCAGTGAAAGGACAGGGTTATACTATGGCTACACCTTC.

This sequence joins TRBV19 and TRBJ1-1, with TRBD1 matching 9 bases. The trim removed 5 bases at V and 3 bases at J, leaving 4 bases unmatched. CDR1 and CDR2 from the germline V gene are LNHDA and SQIVND (reference sequence). The CDR3 runs 14 residues. The CDR3 loop is CASSLRTGDTEAFF. Here the CDR3 DNA reads TGTGCCAGTAGTCTCAGGACAGGGGACACTGAAGCTTTCTTT.

The chain links TRBV14 to TRBJ1-6, with 7 bases identical to TRBD1. This CDR3 has 16 residues. V gave up 0 bases and J gave up 6 bases; unmatched junction bases: 5. Germline V gives CDR1 SGHDN, CDR2 FVKESK. The CDR3 loop reads CASSQDMGQINSPLHF. The DNA for the CDR3 is TGTGCCAGCAGCCAAGACATGGGACAGATTAATTCACCCCTCCACTTT.

The chain joins TRBV5-4 to TRBJ1-2; 10 bases are a match to TRBD1. Germline V gene data show CDR1 as SGHNT and CDR2 as YYREEE (reference sequence). The trim removed 3 bases at V and 4 bases at J, leaving 9 bases unmatched. This CDR3 region has 16 residues. The CDR3 sequence is CASSSRTGGSFYGYTF. CDR3 coding DNA: TGTGCCAGCAGCTCCCGGACAGGGGGTTCTTTCTATGGCTACACCTTC. Drawing the rest from reference TRBV5-4 and TRBJ1-2, the complete variable domain is ETGVTQSPTHLIKTRGQQVTLRCSSQSGHNTVSWYQQALGQGPQFIFQYYREEENGRGNFPPRFSGLQFPNYSSELNVNALELDDSALYLCASSSRTGGSFYGYTFGSGTRLTVV.

The V gene is TRBV5-1, the J gene TRBJ2-3; TRBD1 matches at 7 bases. This CDR3 is built from 15 residues. Germline V gene lookup returns CDR1 SGHRS and CDR2 YFSETQ. Trimming removed 0 bases from V and 6 bases from J; junction bases left unmatched: 7. As DNA, the CDR3 is TGCGCCAGCAGCTTGGGCGACAGGGAAGCGGATACGCAGTATTTT. Protein product: CASSLGDREADTQYF. Full variable domain (rest looked up from reference TRBV5-1 and TRBJ2-3): KAGVTQTPRYLIKTRGQQVTLSCSPISGHRSVSWYQQTPGQGLQFLFEYFSETQRNKGNFPGRFSGRQFSNSRSEMNVSTLELGDSALYLCASSLGDREADTQYFGPGTRLTVL.

The chain combines TRBV5-1 with TRBJ2-7; D is unclear. The CDR3 totals 13 residues. Per germline, CDR1 SGHRS and CDR2 YFSETQ. V was cut by 1 base and J by 3 bases, with 8 bases left in between. CDR3 region: CASSLRFNYEQYF. The CDR3 coding sequence is TGCGCCAGCAGCTTGAGGTTCAACTACGAGCAGTACTTC.

This chain uses TRBV15 with TRBJ1-2; 9 bases match TRBD1. Germline CDR1 LNHNV, CDR2 YYDKDF (reference sequence). The CDR3 runs 14 residues. Trimming took 3 bases from V and 2 from J; bases not matched to a gene: 1. In nucleotides, the CDR3 is TGTGCCACCAGCAGGGGGACAGGGAACTATGGCTACACCTTC. Encoded protein: CATSRGTGNYGYTF.

This clone showed up just once. The rearrangement uses TRBV4-1 and TRBJ2-7; TRBD2 matches 9 bases. J was trimmed by 0 bases and V by 4 bases; bases with no gene match: 10. The germline CDR1 and CDR2 sequences are MGHRA and YSYEKL. The CDR3 spans 17 residues. CDR3 sequence: CASSRRASGDSSYEQYF. In DNA, the CDR3 is TGCGCCAGCAGCCGTCGCGCTAGCGGGGACAGCTCCTACGAGCAGTACTTC.

The chain employs TRBV5-4 and TRBJ2-1; no firm D call. The germline V gene has CDR1 SGHNT and CDR2 YYREEE (reference sequence). V shed 0 bases and J shed 0 bases, with 10 bases lying between them. This CDR3 has 16 residues. CDR3 region: CASSLVSTFSYNEQFF. The CDR3 DNA is TGTGCCAGCAGCTTGGTTTCAACCTTCTCCTACAATGAGCAGTTCTTC.